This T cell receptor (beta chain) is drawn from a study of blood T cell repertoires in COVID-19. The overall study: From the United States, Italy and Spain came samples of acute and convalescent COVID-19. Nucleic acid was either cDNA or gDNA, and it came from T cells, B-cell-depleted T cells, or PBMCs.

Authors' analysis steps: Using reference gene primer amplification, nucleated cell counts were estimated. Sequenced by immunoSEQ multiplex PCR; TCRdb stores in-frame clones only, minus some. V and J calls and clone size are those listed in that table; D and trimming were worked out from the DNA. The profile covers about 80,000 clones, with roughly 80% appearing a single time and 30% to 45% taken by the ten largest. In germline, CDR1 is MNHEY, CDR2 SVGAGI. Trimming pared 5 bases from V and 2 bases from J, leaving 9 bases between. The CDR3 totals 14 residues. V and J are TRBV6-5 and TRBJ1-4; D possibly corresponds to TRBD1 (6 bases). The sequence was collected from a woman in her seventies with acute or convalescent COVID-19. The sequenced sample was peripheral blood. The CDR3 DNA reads TGTGCCAGCAGTCCTAGGGGGACTAATGAAAAACTGTTTTTT. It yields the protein CASSPRGTNEKLFF.